The following is a T cell receptor (beta chain) sequence with its context. The record originates from a study of blood T cell repertoires in COVID-19. Study-level background: COVID-19 samples, acute and convalescent, were from the United States, Italy and Spain. PBMCs, B-cell-depleted T cells, or T cells provided the cDNA or gDNA that made up the material.

The repertoire was sequenced with immunoSEQ multiplex PCR; TCRdb's copy has only in-frame clones and lacks some. The table has around 230,000 clones, approximately 80% seen once; the top ten hold about 27%. This receptor was identified in a man aged 35 to 55 with acute or convalescent COVID-19. Sequencing input: peripheral blood.

The CDR3 bases are TGTGCCACCGGGGAGGAAGAGACCCAGTACTTC. This translates into CATGEEETQYF. The chain carries TRBV3-1 (or the pseudogene TRBV3-2) and TRBJ2-5; a weak D match, TRBD2 (6 bases). This CDR3 spans 11 amino acids. Trimming took off 10 bases at V and 3 bases at J, with 9 bases between the two ends. Germline CDR1 reads LGHDT; CDR2 reads YNNKEL (reference sequence).